One and the same sample provided the 2 T cell receptor beta chains below, sequenced in a study of a mutant IDH1 vaccine in newly diagnosed glioma. Assay used: immunoSEQ multiplex PCR; TCRdb lists only in-frame clones, some missing. The sample carries 45,000 to 65,000 clones, around 60% recorded once. Time point described: week 47, end of study. Mutant IDH1 20-mer peptide, at 300 ug, made up each vaccine dose, with topical imiquimod. Their recognized antigens are unknown. Sequences were derived from peripheral blood mononuclear cells (PBMCs), sampled from a glioma patient whose treatment included an IDH1 peptide vaccine. The receptors originated from a man in his forties or fifties with glioma. Some clones in this sample may be carry-over from other donors' samples.

The chain is built from TRBV9 and TRBJ2-1, with D unresolved. The length of the CDR3 is 11 residues. The germline CDR1 and CDR2 sequences are SGDLS and YYNGEE. Trimming left V 4 bases short and J 9 bases short, with 8 bases between. CDR3 region: CASSLESEQFF. In DNA, the CDR3 is TGTGCCAGCAGCTTGGAGAGTGAGCAGTTCTTC.

The chain employs TRBV30 and TRBJ2-7; 7 bases agree with TRBD1. V was clipped by 0 bases and J by 2 bases; unmatched bases: 10. The germline CDR1 and CDR2 sequences are GTSNPN and SVGIG (reference sequence). The CDR3 covers 16 residues. CDR3 protein: CAWSVYSGTVPYEQYF. The CDR3, as DNA: TGTGCCTGGAGTGTCTACTCCGGGACAGTACCCTACGAGCAGTACTTC.